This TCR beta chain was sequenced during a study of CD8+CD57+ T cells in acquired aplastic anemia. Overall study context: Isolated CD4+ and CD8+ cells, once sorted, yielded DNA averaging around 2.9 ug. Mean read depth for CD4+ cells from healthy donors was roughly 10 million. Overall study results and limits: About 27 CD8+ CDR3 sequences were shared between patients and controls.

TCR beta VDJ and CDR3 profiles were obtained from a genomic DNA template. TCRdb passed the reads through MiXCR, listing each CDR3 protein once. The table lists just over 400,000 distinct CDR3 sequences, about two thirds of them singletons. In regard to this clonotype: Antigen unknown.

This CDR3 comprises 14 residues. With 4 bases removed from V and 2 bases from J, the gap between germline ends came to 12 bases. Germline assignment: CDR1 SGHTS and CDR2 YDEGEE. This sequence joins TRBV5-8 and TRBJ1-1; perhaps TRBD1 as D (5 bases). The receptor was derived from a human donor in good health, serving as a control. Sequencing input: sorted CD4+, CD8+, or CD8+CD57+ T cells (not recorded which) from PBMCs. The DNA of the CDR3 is TGTGCCAGCAGCCGACTCAGGGATAACACTGAAGCTTTCTTT. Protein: CASSRLRDNTEAFF.